This T cell receptor beta chain was sequenced during a study of blood T cell repertoires in COVID-19. Study as a whole: Samples representing acute and convalescent COVID-19 were sourced from the United States, Italy and Spain.

Recruitment covered about 25 US areas and drew participants whose ages spanned roughly 18 to 90 years. Cohort assignment relied on participant-reported clinical history. In the original workflow: The authors estimated nucleated cell counts from reference gene primer amplification. Assay: immunoSEQ multiplex PCR; the TCRdb copy retains only in-frame clones and omits some. V, J and clone size were drawn from that table, and D and trimming were deduced from the DNA. The sample lists about 260,000 clones, around 90% occurring once. The table lists this clone with a few counts. Sequenced: PBMCs or T cells enriched from blood (not recorded which). This clonotype was obtained from a woman aged 30 to 39 with acute COVID-19.

CDR3 coding DNA: TGTGCCAGCTCGTCCGGGGTCGAGCAGTACTTC. Its protein is CASSSGVEQYF. The rearrangement uses TRBV18 and TRBJ2-7, with a weak D call TRBD2 (5 bases). CDR3 size: 11 residues. V lost 6 bases and J 6 bases, leaving 9 bases between the germline ends. Per germline, CDR1 KGHSH and CDR2 LQKENI.